This entry describes one T cell receptor (beta chain). Its antigen remains unidentified. The donors were members of the validation cohort, which comprised approximately 120 subjects and was separate from the first cohort of several hundred subjects. Germline CDR1 and CDR2: SGHVS and FNYEAQ. Between the trimmed V and J ends, which lost 2 bases and 4 bases, there was a span of 15 bases. The CDR3 runs to 15 residues. The repertoire was sequenced with immunoSEQ multiplex PCR; TCRdb's copy has only in-frame clones and lacks some. The table shows roughly 52,000 clones, with 90% to 95% occurring only once. The sample comes from a study of cytomegalovirus exposure and HLA in healthy donors. About the research overall: It was reported in a later analysis that the same platform had been used for the roughly 130 validation repertoires as for the roughly 700 first-cohort repertoires.

Study-wide results and limits: In the approximately 120 validation repertoires, a later analysis found that first-cohort TCR clusters tended to co-occur. Most observed TCR sequences were rare, whereas some public TCRs were detected in many donors.

The chain has TRBV7-6 and TRBJ2-7; TRBD1 is a possible D gene (6 bases). This receptor was obtained from a woman between 18 and 29 years old in good health and CMV-seropositive. The specimen was PBMCs. CDR3 bases: TGTGCCAGCAGCTTAAAGGGGGACCTCAAATACGAGCAGTACTTC. This sequence encodes CASSLKGDLKYEQYF.